The clone carrying this TCR beta chain was detected ten times or more. CDR3 size: 16 residues. The V gene end was trimmed by 4 bases and the J gene end by 2 bases; junction bases not matched to a gene: 6. Germline V gene lookup returns CDR1 SEHNR and CDR2 FQNEAQ (reference sequence). The data were obtained in a study of T cells in Graves' hyperthyroidism and ophthalmopathy. Amplification targeted TCR beta CDR3 regions from RNA transcripts. When the TCR CDR3 underwent first-round RT-PCR, the HTBI primer set was used. TCRdb reanalysed the multiplex PCR reads using MiXCR and keeps one entry per CDR3 protein. Of approximately 590,000 distinct CDR3 sequences in the sample, approximately 15% were seen once.

The chain uses TRBV7-9 and TRBJ2-7; the match to TRBD2 covers 12 bases. This receptor was taken from a woman aged 25 to 39 with Graves' hyperthyroidism. Sequencing was performed on blood. The CDR3: CASSSSLAGGAYEQYF. The CDR3, as DNA: TGTGCCAGCAGCTCCTCACTAGCGGGAGGCGCCTACGAGCAGTACTTC.